The clone carrying this TCR beta chain has just one count. The data were obtained in a study of blood T cell repertoires in COVID-19. Study-wide background: The cDNA or gDNA used as material had been derived from T cells, B-cell-depleted T cells, or PBMCs.

Authors' analysis steps: Amplification with reference gene primers provided the estimates of nucleated cell counts. Clones were read by immunoSEQ multiplex PCR, and TCRdb kept only the in-frame ones, dropping some. V, J and clone size reflect that table, while D and trimming were determined from the DNA. The sample carries some 190,000 clones, more than 75% recorded once. The CDR3 loop spans 16 amino acids. Germline lookup yields CDR1 SGHAT and CDR2 FQNNGV. V lost 3 bases to trimming and J lost 5 bases, with 19 bases between them. Sequenced material: peripheral blood. This sequence originates from a human donor in a cohort sampled during active COVID-19. The chain has TRBV11-2 and TRBJ1-2; D call uncertain. CDR3 sequence (DNA): TGTGCCAGCAGCTTCGAAGGCTGGGCAGGATCATATGGCTACACCTTC. Translating it yields CASSFEGWAGSYGYTF.